Described below is a single T cell receptor (beta chain) sequence and its context. What it binds is not known. The sample originates from a study of OX40 agonist ivuxolimab in advanced cancers. Study background: It was ivuxolimab, an agonistic anti-OX40 (CD134) antibody, that patients were treated with. Enrollees could have had prior anti-PD-1, anti-PD-L1 or anti-CTLA-4 therapy, which 35% to 40% had received. Study conclusions and caveats: At 0.1-3.0 mg/kg, partial responders had clonal expansion among the lowest observed.

The table came from immunoSEQ multiplex PCR; TCRdb's copy has only in-frame clones and leaves some out. Of fewer than 85,000 clones in the sample, over 80% were seen once. The TCR comes from an adult with an advanced solid tumor such as melanoma, head and neck, liver or kidney cancer. Source: CD4+ or CD8+ T cells sorted from blood, taken in a trial of the OX40 agonist ivuxolimab.

The CDR3 spells CASSAGVGGETQYF. The CDR3 DNA reads as TGTGCCAGCAGTGCCGGGGTGGGCGGGGAGACCCAGTACTTC. This chain connects TRBV6-5 to TRBJ2-5; D is perhaps TRBD2 (5 bases). The germline CDR1 and CDR2 sequences are MNHEY and SVGAGI. V was clipped by 5 bases and J by 5 bases, with 15 bases between them. The CDR3 runs to 14 residues.